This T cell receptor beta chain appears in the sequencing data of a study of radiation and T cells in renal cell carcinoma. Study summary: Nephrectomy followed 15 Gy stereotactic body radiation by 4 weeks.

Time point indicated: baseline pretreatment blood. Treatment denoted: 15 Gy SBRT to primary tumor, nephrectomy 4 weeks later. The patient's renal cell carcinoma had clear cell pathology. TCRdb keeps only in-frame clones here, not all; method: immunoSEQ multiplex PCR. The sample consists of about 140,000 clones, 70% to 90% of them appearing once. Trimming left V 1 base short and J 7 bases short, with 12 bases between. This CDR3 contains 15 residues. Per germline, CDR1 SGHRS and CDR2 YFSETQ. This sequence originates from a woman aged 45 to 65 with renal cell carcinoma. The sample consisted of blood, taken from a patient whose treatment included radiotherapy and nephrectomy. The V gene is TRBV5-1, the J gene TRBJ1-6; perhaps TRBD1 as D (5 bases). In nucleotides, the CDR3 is TGCGCCAGCAGCTTGTCGGGGGGAGTCAATTCACCCCTCCACTTT. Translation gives CASSLSGGVNSPLHF.